Listed below are T cell receptor beta chains from one sample, sequenced in a study of blood T cell repertoires in COVID-19. Here immunoSEQ multiplex PCR was the method, and the copy in TCRdb shows in-frame clones only, minus some. Here the sample spans approximately 13,000 clones, 70% to 90% being singletons. The specimen sequenced was peripheral blood. The receptors stem from a man aged 35 to 55 with active or convalescent COVID-19. The conserved cysteine and the conserved F or W are not part of the CDR3 here. The D gene is left open where the match is weak.

.,TRBJ2-1,TRBV25-1,ASRGGINEQF
.,TRBJ1-2,TRBV11-2,ASSLDFSLDYGYT
.,TRBJ1-5,TRBV3-1/TRBV3-2,ASSQDFQGSQPQH
.,TRBJ1-4,TRBV11-2,ASSLGQGNEKLF
.,TRBJ2-3,TRBV6-2/TRBV6-3,ASSYFGGNTDTQY
.,TRBJ2-3,TRBV7-2,ASSLARGDTQY
TRBD2,TRBJ2-1,TRBV4-3,ASSPNPTSGTSYNEQF
TRBD2,TRBJ2-1,TRBV3-1/TRBV3-2,ASSLLAGASNEQF
.,TRBJ1-1,TRBV6-5,ASSFPPGMGFPF
TRBD2,TRBJ2-3,TRBV29-1,SVSGTSGTYTDTQY
.,TRBJ1-2,TRBV10-2,AIRPSSGLGGYT
.,TRBJ1-1,TRBV3-1/TRBV3-2,ASSPRGDTEAF
.,TRBJ2-2,TRBV7-9,ASTPVWQNTGELF
.,TRBJ1-5,TRBV2,ASSEFQGFQPQH
TRBD2,TRBJ2-5,TRBV5-4,ASSRTPTSGGQETQY
TRBD2,TRBJ2-1,TRBV28,ASSYTGGEQF
TRBD2,TRBJ2-1,TRBV11-1,ASSHPSGGANEQF
TRBD1,TRBJ1-6,TRBV5-1,ASALGGPGRNSPLH
TRBD1,TRBJ2-1,TRBV2,ASSPAPPGQGTNEQF
.,TRBJ2-7,TRBV11-1,ASALGGSLTEQY
.,TRBJ1-4,TRBV28,ASSLDSDATNEKLF
.,TRBJ2-3,TRBV4-3,ASSQEYGTDTQY
TRBD1,TRBJ1-2,TRBV6-6,ASRRNTGTENGYT
TRBD2,TRBJ2-3,TRBV3-1/TRBV3-2,ASSLSGGSDTQY
.,TRBJ1-6,TRBV4-2,ASSNQGNSPLH